The present T cell receptor (beta chain) was sequenced within a study of blood T cell repertoires in COVID-19 (dated by TCRdb to about 2020). For the wider study: Collaborator samples came from the United States, Italy and Spain and covered acute and convalescent phases of COVID-19. Deeply sampled blood TCRbeta repertoires from subjects exposed to, actively infected with, or recovered from COVID-19 were included in the dataset. The sample metadata nearly always contained a de-identified subject ID, COVID-19 status, age in years and sex. HLA class I and class II types, where available, came from metadata supplied by the sample provider rather than from assay-based typing. The prospective study material was composed of cDNA or gDNA derived from T cells, B-cell-depleted T cells, or PBMCs. Samples were obtained from the ongoing ImmuneRACE study (first 160 participants) and from 1,254 subjects provided by 6 global collaborators. A freely available public database, intended as a resource for researchers studying the immune response to SARS-CoV-2, is where the repertoires were released. Overall results and qualifications from the work: The quantity of clinical and demographic metadata differed by source and by participant and was supplied without curation.

From the germline V gene, CDR1 is SNHLY and CDR2 is FYNNEI. Germline trimming: 0 bases from V, 1 base from J; junction bases outside gene matches: 5. There are 18 amino acids in the CDR3, from cysteine to phenylalanine inclusive. The entry retains the CDR3 DNA only, 54 bases that are in frame from base 1. As to this clone: Its antigen is currently not known. Per-nucleotide qualities are absent, and no much larger clonotype sits a single base away.

The collaborating institutions used their own protocols to collect whole blood in K2EDTA tubes. For TCRbeta analysis, collaborator samples were shipped as frozen whole blood, as isolated PBMCs, or as DNA extracted from either sample type. TCRbeta CDR3 regions were amplified from genomic DNA by means of the immunoSEQ Assay, a bias-controlled multiplex PCR. The original methods were these. The number of nucleated cells in each sample was estimated by amplification of reference gene primers within the assay. To quantify the absolute abundance of each unique TCRbeta CDR3 rearrangement, sequence reads were collapsed and filtered. Productive Simpson clonality was computed per sample as the square root of Simpson's diversity index over productive rearrangements. In TCRdb, the immuneACCESS table is reduced to in-frame sequences with V and J assigned. These tables do not hold every clone; where another copy was compared, an unresolved V gene accounts for under half, and the others remain unexplained. V, J and clone size were drawn from that table, and D and trimming were deduced from the DNA. This sample gives 200,000 or so clones in total; around 90% of them show up just once. The ten largest clones represent roughly 3% of the sample.

The receptor's source is a man between 60 and 75 years old with acute or convalescent COVID-19. Sequencing input: peripheral blood. The V and J genes are TRBV2 and TRBJ1-6; TRBD1 aligns with 8 central bases. CDR3 protein: CASSEAAGGRSYNSPLHF. The nucleotides are TGTGCCAGCAGTGAAGCGGCAGGGGGCAGGTCCTATAATTCACCCCTCCACTTT.